This T cell receptor beta chain was identified during a study of identical twins. Overall study results and limits: Compared with unrelated sharing, twin-shared out-of-frame alpha sequences had more low-probability sequences. There were fewer insertions in abundant cord blood beta clonotypes, but memory repertoires showed no such pattern.

Deletions cut 3 bases from V and 4 bases from J, with 10 bases between. CDR3 size: 14 residues. Germline assignment: CDR1 KGHDR and CDR2 SFDVKD. At least ten counts were recorded for this clonotype. Its antigen remains unknown. TCRdb redid the calling of the 5' RACE reads with MiXCR, one entry per CDR3 protein. The table records roughly 690,000 distinct CDR3 sequences, 5.5% to 6.5% of them present only once. This chain links TRBV24-1 with TRBJ2-3; D possibly corresponds to TRBD1 (6 bases). Sample: naive T cells sorted from blood. This receptor was obtained from a man aged 18-30 years in good health. The CDR3 reads CATSDEQGPDTQYF. DNA for the CDR3: TGTGCCACCAGTGATGAACAGGGACCAGATACGCAGTATTTT.